This is a list of T cell receptor beta chains from one sample in a study of regulatory T cells in long-lasting Graves disease. TCRdb analysed the multiplex PCR reads with MiXCR anew, one entry per CDR3 protein. Altogether fewer than 550,000 distinct CDR3 sequences are present, about 16% being singletons, with the ten largest covering roughly 25%. These same data were also listed under a study on T cells in Graves' hyperthyroidism and ophthalmopathy.

The specimen was peripheral blood mononuclear cells (PBMCs), collected at new diagnosis, from a patient treated with antithyroid drugs. Source of these receptors: a woman aged 35-60 years with Graves disease. The CDR3 runs from the conserved cysteine through the conserved F or W. D genes are given only for firm matches. For some rows the clone size is stated as once, few or many, or as a class when expanded; others skip it.

j_gene: TRBJ1-2; d_gene: .; abundance: many; v_gene: TRBV2; CDR3nt: TGTGCCAGCAGTGAAGCAGAGTATGGCTACACCTTC; CDR3aa: CASSEAEYGYTF
j_gene: TRBJ1-4; d_gene: .; abundance: many; v_gene: TRBV30; CDR3nt: TGTGCCTGGAGTGCTCAGGAGGGTGAAAAACTGTTTTTT; CDR3aa: CAWSAQEGEKLFF
j_gene: TRBJ1-1; d_gene: .; abundance: few; v_gene: TRBV6-1; CDR3nt: TGTGCCAGCACCCGGACCGGCACTGAAGCTTTCTTT; CDR3aa: CASTRTGTEAFF
j_gene: TRBJ1-1; d_gene: TRBD1; abundance: .; v_gene: TRBV9; CDR3nt: TGTGCCAGCAGCGCCAGGGGGCGCGACACTGAAGCTTTCTTT; CDR3aa: CASSARGRDTEAFF
j_gene: TRBJ1-3; d_gene: .; abundance: .; v_gene: TRBV6-1; CDR3nt: TGTGCCAGCAGTCGCGCTACAGGGCTTGGAAACACCATATATTTT; CDR3aa: CASSRATGLGNTIYF
j_gene: TRBJ1-1; d_gene: .; abundance: .; v_gene: TRBV10-3; CDR3nt: TGTGCCATCAGTGTGGTCCAGAACACTGAAGCTTTCTTT; CDR3aa: CAISVVQNTEAFF
j_gene: TRBJ1-2; d_gene: TRBD1; abundance: .; v_gene: TRBV7-9; CDR3nt: TGTGCCGGCAGCTTAGCGGACAGGGAGTCCTATGGCTACACCTTC; CDR3aa: CAGSLADRESYGYTF
j_gene: TRBJ2-5; d_gene: .; abundance: few; v_gene: TRBV5-1; CDR3nt: TGCGCCAGCAGCGTGGGGTCAAGGGGGGCTTTCATCCAGGAGACCCAGTACTTC; CDR3aa: CASSVGSRGAFIQETQYF
j_gene: TRBJ2-1; d_gene: .; abundance: many; v_gene: TRBV28; CDR3nt: TGTGCCAGCAGTTTATGGTTCCCTGAGCAGTTCTTC; CDR3aa: CASSLWFPEQFF
j_gene: TRBJ2-3; d_gene: .; abundance: many; v_gene: TRBV4-1; CDR3nt: TGCGCCAGCAGCCAAGATAGACCAGATACGCAGTATTTT; CDR3aa: CASSQDRPDTQYF
j_gene: TRBJ1-2; d_gene: .; abundance: many; v_gene: TRBV28; CDR3nt: TGTGCCAGCAGTTTTGTCGGTACCCCCTATGGCTACACCTTC; CDR3aa: CASSFVGTPYGYTF
j_gene: TRBJ1-2; d_gene: .; abundance: many; v_gene: TRBV18; CDR3nt: TGTGCCAGCTCACCAGCTCTTGACAGCTACTATGGCTACACCTTC; CDR3aa: CASSPALDSYYGYTF
j_gene: TRBJ1-3; d_gene: .; abundance: .; v_gene: TRBV12-3/TRBV12-4; CDR3nt: TGTGCCAGCAGTTCCCTGGAAAACACCATATATTTT; CDR3aa: CASSSLENTIYF
j_gene: TRBJ2-7; d_gene: .; abundance: .; v_gene: TRBV18; CDR3nt: TGTGCCAGCTCCCTGACCGAGCCTACCTACGAGCAGTACTTC; CDR3aa: CASSLTEPTYEQYF